This T cell receptor (beta chain) emerged from a study of graft-versus-host responses after intestinal transplantation. CDR1 is SQVTM and CDR2 is ANQGSEA in the germline V gene. The CDR3 has 14 amino acids. Losses at the gene ends were 6 bases for V and 4 bases for J; bases not matched to a gene: 9. For this clone: What it binds is not known.

The repertoire was sequenced with immunoSEQ multiplex PCR; TCRdb's copy has only in-frame clones and lacks some. Of over 100,000 clones listed, just over 90% were seen once; the top ten hold about 0.2%. The chain joins TRBV29-1 to TRBJ1-2; the match to TRBD1 covers 9 bases. This receptor was taken from a human donor who was the organ donor for an intestinal transplant. The sample in question was unstimulated CD4+ T cells sorted from spleen or lymph node cells, obtained before transplant. The CDR3 DNA is TGCAGCGTCGAAACAGGGGGCGTTTTCTATGGCTACACCTTC. Encoded protein: CSVETGGVFYGYTF.